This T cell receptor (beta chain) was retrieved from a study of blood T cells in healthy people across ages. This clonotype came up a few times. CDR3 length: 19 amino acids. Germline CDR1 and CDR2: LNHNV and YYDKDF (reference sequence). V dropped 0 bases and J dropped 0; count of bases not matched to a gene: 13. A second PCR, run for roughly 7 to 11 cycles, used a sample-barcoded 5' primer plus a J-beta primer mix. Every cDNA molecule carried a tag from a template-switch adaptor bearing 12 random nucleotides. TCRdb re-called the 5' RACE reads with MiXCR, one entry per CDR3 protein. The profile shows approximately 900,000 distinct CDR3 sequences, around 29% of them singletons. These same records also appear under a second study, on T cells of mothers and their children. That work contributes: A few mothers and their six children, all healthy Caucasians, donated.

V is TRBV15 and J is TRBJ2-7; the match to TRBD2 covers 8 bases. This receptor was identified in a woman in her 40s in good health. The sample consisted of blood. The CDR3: CATSRDRGLAGGSSYEQYF. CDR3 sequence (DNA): TGTGCCACCAGCAGAGATCGAGGCCTAGCGGGCGGAAGCTCCTACGAGCAGTACTTC.